The present entry profiles one T cell receptor beta chain with its context. For the second PCR, which ran for 7 to 11 cycles, a sample-barcoded 5' primer and a J-beta primer mix were used. Each CDR3 protein is one row after TCRdb ran MiXCR on the 5' RACE reads. The sample consists of about 540,000 distinct CDR3 sequences, 24% of them appearing once. These data come from a study of blood T cells in healthy people across ages. The V and J ends lost 3 bases and 1 base, in that order; junction bases with no gene match: 6. From germline, CDR1 is DFQATT and CDR2 SNEGSKA (reference sequence). This CDR3 is built from 15 residues. Another study also made use of these data, one on T cells of mothers and their children. That report notes: Samples were obtained from three healthy Caucasian mothers and their six children. Per child, about 2.8 million TCR beta CDR3 reads were obtained, against over 10 million per mother.

The sequencing sample was made of blood. The rearrangement uses TRBV20-1 and TRBJ2-5; 9 bases are a match to TRBD2. The TCR sequence derives from a boy aged 5-17 years in good health. CDR3 coding DNA: TGCAGTGCTAGTGAGGTAGCGGGGGTCCAAGAGACCCAGTACTTC. This sequence encodes CSASEVAGVQETQYF.